What follows are 7 T cell receptor beta chains derived from one specimen sequenced in a study of shared clonotypes between healthy human individuals. Only in-frame clones appear in the TCRdb table, and some are missing; sequencing was by immunoSEQ multiplex PCR. The table records about 500,000 clones, roughly 80% of them present only once. Sequencing input: PBMCs. The receptors derive from a woman between 35 and 50 years old in good health. Some clones in this sample may be carry-over from other donors' samples.

This clone was observed a single time. J is TRBJ1-1 and V is TRBV30; TRBD1 is a possible D gene (5 bases). Germline V gene lookup returns CDR1 GTSNPN and CDR2 SVGIG (reference sequence). CDR3 size: 16 residues. V was cut by 5 bases and J by 5 bases, with 24 bases left in between. CDR3 sequence: CAWSMGLLSTETEAFF. CDR3 in DNA: TGTGCCTGGTCCATGGGGCTGCTTAGTACGGAGACTGAAGCTTTCTTT. The full variable domain, completed using reference TRBV30 and TRBJ1-1, is SQTIHQWPATLVQPVGSPLSLECTVEGTSNPNLYWYRQAAGRGLQLLFYSVGIGQISSEVPQNLSASRPQDRQFILSSKKLLLSDSGFYLCAWSMGLLSTETEAFFGQGTRLTVV.

This clone was recorded once. The chain couples TRBV19 to TRBJ1-2, with a tentative D call TRBD1 (5 bases). This CDR3 region has 14 residues. The V and J ends lost 4 bases and 4 bases respectively, with 13 bases between them. The germline V gene has CDR1 LNHDA and CDR2 SQIVND (reference sequence). CDR3 region: CASSKGPDRYGYTF. CDR3 nucleotide sequence: TGTGCCAGTAGTAAGGGACCGGACCGCTATGGCTACACCTTC.

In nucleotides, the CDR3 is TGTGCCAGCAGTGAAGGGACAGGTCGGAACTACGAGCAGTACTTC. Amino acid sequence: CASSEGTGRNYEQYF. V is TRBV6-1 and J is TRBJ2-7; 7 nucleotides match TRBD1. V was pared by 1 base and J by 3 bases, with 6 bases of the junction left unmatched. Germline V gives CDR1 MNHNS, CDR2 SASEGT. This CDR3 has 15 amino acids.

The V gene is TRBV4-1, the J gene TRBJ2-7; 9 bases line up with TRBD1. The V segment lost 4 bases and the J segment 1 base; nucleotides outside the gene matches: 2. Germline loops: CDR1 MGHRA, CDR2 YSYEKL. CDR3 size: 14 residues. The CDR3 is CASSRGTGSYEQYF. The CDR3 DNA is TGCGCCAGCAGCCGTGGGACAGGGTCCTACGAGCAGTACTTC.

The chain is built from TRBV30 and TRBJ2-2, with 8 bases fitting TRBD1. The trim removed 7 bases at V and 2 bases at J, leaving 3 bases unmatched. Germline lookup yields CDR1 GTSNPN and CDR2 SVGIG (reference sequence). The CDR3 extends over 13 amino acids. The CDR3 DNA follows: TGTGCCTCCAGGGGGCCCAACACCGGGGAGCTGTTTTTT. As protein: CASRGPNTGELFF. The full variable domain, its missing parts supplied by reference TRBV30 and TRBJ2-2, is SQTIHQWPATLVQPVGSPLSLECTVEGTSNPNLYWYRQAAGRGLQLLFYSVGIGQISSEVPQNLSASRPQDRQFILSSKKLLLSDSGFYLCASRGPNTGELFFGEGSRLTVL.

This clone was counted a single time. V is TRBV28 and J is TRBJ2-7; 8 bases fit TRBD1. Germline assignment: CDR1 MDHEN and CDR2 SYDVKM. V shed 6 bases and J 3 bases; nucleotides not matched to a gene: 10. CDR3 length: 15 amino acids. The CDR3 sequence is CASRASGTGRYEQYF. The CDR3 DNA reads TGTGCCAGCAGGGCCTCCGGGACAGGACGCTACGAGCAGTACTTC.

About this clone: The likely explanation is a read error, given a far larger clone one base away. The chain is built from TRBV4-3 and TRBJ1-1, with D uncertain. V gave up 1 base and J gave up 4 bases, with 13 bases separating them. In germline, CDR1 is LGHNA, CDR2 YSLEER. The CDR3 loop spans 15 amino acids. This chain's CDR3 is CASSQVGSRPTEAFF. The CDR3, as DNA: TGCGCCAGCAGCCAAGTGGGCAGTCGCCCCACTGAAGCTTTCTTT.